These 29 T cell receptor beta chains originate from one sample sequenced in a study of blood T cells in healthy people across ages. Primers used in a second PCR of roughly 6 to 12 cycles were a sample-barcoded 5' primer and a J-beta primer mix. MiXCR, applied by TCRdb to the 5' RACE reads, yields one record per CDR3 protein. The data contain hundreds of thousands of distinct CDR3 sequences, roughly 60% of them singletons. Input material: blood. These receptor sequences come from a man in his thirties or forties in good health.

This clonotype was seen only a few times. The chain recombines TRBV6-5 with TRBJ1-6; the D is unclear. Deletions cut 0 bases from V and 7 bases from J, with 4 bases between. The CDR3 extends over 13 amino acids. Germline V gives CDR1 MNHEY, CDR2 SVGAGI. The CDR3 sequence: CASSYSWNSPLHF. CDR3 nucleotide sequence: TGTGCCAGCAGTTACTCCTGGAATTCACCCCTCCACTTT.

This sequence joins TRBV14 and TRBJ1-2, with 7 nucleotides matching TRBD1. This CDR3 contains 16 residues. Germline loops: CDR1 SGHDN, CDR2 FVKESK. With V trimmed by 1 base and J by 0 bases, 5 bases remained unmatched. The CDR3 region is CASSQVGGGTNYGYTF. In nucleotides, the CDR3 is TGTGCCAGCAGCCAAGTAGGAGGGGGCACTAACTATGGCTACACCTTC.

CDR3 nucleotide sequence: TGTGCCAGCAGCCCCTCAATCCCGGTAGCCGGCCCCGGAGGGACGCAGTATTTT. Translating it yields CASSPSIPVAGPGGTQYF. The chain links TRBV7-9 to TRBJ2-3; D is possibly TRBD2 (6 bases). Germline loops: CDR1 SEHNR, CDR2 FQNEAQ (reference sequence). Deletions cut 5 bases from V and 9 bases from J, with 30 bases between. There are 18 residues in the CDR3. The complete variable domain, with remaining parts taken from reference TRBV7-9 and TRBJ2-3, reads DTGVSQNPRHKITKRGQNVTFRCDPISEHNRLYWYRQTLGQGPEFLTYFQNEAQLEKSRLLSDRFSAERPKGSFSTLEIQRTEQGDSAMYLCASSPSIPVAGPGGTQYFGPGTRLTVL.

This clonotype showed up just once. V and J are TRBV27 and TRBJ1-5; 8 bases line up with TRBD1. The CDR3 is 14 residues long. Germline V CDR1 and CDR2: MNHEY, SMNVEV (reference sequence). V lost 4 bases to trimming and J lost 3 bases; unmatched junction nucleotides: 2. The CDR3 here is CASSWTGNNQPQHF. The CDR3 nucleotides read TGTGCCAGCAGTTGGACAGGGAACAATCAGCCCCAGCATTTT.

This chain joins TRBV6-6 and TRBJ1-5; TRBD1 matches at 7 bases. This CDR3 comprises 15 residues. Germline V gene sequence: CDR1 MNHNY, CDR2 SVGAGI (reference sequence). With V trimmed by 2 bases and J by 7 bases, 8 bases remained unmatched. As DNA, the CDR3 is TGTGCCAGCAGTTACCCCGGGACAGACCGACAGCCCCAGCATTTT. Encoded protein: CASSYPGTDRQPQHF.

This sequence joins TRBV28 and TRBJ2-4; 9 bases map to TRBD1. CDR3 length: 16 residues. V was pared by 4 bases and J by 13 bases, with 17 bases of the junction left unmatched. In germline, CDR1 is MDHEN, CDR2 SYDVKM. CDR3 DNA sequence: TGTGCCAGCAGTTCCGCCGGATCGGGACAGGGATGGCAGCAGTACTTC. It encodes CASSSAGSGQGWQQYF.

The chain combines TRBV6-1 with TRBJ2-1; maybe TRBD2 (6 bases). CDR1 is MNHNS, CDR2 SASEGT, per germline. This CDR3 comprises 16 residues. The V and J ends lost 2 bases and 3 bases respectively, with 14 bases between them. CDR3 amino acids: CASSEHLGGGYNEQFF. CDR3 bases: TGTGCCAGCAGTGAACACTTGGGGGGAGGCTACAATGAGCAGTTCTTC.

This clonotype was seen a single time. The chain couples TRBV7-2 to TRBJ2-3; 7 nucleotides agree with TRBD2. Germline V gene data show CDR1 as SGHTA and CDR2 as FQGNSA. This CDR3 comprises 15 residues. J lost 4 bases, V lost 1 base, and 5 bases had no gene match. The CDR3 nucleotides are TGTGCCAGCAGCTTAGTAGGGGCGGGGGCAGATACGCAGTATTTT. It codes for CASSLVGAGADTQYF.

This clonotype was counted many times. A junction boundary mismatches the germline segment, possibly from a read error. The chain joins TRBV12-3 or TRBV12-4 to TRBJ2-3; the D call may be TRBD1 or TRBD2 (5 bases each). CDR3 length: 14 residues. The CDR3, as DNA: TGTGCCAGCAGTTTCAGAGGGGCCGCAGATGCGCAGTATTTT. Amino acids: CASSFRGAADAQYF.

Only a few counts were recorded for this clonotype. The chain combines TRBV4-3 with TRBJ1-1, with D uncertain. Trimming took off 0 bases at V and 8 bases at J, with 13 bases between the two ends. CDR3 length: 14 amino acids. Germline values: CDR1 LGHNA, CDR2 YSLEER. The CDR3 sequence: CASSQDIGDLEAFF. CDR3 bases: TGCGCCAGCAGCCAAGATATCGGGGATTTAGAAGCTTTCTTT.

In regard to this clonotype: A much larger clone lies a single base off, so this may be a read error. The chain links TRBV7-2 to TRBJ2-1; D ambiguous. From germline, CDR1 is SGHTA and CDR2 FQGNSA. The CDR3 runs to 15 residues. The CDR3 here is CACSLSASGVDEQFF. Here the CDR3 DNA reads TGTGCCTGCAGCTTATCGGCCTCTGGGGTGGATGAGCAGTTCTTC.

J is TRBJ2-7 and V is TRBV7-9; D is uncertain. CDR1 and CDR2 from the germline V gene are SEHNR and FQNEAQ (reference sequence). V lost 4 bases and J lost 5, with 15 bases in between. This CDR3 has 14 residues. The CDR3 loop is CASSSDDGHHEQYF. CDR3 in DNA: TGTGCCAGCAGCTCCGATGACGGCCACCACGAGCAGTACTTC.

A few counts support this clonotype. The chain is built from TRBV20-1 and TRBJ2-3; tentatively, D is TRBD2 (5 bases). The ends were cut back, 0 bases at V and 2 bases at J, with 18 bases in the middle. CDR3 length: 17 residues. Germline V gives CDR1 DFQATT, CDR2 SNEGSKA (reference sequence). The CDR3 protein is CSARDDSSGAITDTQYF. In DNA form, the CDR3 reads TGCAGTGCTAGAGACGATAGCAGCGGCGCTATCACAGATACGCAGTATTTT.

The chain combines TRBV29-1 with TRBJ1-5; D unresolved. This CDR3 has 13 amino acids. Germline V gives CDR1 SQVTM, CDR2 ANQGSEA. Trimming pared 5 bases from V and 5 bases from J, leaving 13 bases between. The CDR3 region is CSVQEGRHQPQHF. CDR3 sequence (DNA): TGCAGCGTTCAGGAGGGTCGGCATCAGCCCCAGCATTTT. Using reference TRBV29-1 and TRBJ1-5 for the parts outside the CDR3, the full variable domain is SAVISQKPSRDICQRGTSLTIQCQVDSQVTMMFWYRQQPGQSLTLIATANQGSEATYESGFVIDKFPISRPNLTFSTLTVSNMSPEDSSIYLCSVQEGRHQPQHFGDGTRLSIL.

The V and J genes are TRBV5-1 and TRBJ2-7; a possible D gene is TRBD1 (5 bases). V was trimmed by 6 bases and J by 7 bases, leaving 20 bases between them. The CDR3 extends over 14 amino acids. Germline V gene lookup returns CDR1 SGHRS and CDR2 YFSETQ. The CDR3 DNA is TGCGCCAGCACCAAGACAGCTCTTACTCCGGAGCAGTACTTC. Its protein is CASTKTALTPEQYF.

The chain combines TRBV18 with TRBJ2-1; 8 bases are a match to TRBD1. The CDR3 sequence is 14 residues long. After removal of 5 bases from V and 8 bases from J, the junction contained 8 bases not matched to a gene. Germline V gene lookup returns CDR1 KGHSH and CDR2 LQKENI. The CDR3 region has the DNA TGTGCCAGCTCATCCCGGACAGGGTTCTATGAGCAGTTCTTC. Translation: CASSSRTGFYEQFF.

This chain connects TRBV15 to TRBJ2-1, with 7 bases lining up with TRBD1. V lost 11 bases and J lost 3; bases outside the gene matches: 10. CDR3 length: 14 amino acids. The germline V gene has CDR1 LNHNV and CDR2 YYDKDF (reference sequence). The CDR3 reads CAAKPGQCYNEQFF. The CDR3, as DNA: TGTGCCGCAAAACCGGGACAGTGCTACAATGAGCAGTTCTTC.

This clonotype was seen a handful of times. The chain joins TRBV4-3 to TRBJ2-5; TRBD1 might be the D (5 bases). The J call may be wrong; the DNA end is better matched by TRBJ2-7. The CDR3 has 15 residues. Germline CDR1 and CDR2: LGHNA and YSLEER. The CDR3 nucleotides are TGCGCCAGCAGCCAAGTCGCGGACACGTACTACGAGCAGTACTTC. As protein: CASSQVADTYYEQYF.

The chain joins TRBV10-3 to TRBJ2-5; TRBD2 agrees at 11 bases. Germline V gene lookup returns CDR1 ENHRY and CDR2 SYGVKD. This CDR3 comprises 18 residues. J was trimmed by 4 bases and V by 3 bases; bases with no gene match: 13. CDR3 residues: CAISDPRLAGGVGETQYF. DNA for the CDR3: TGTGCCATCAGTGACCCCCGCCTAGCGGGAGGAGTTGGAGAGACCCAGTACTTC.

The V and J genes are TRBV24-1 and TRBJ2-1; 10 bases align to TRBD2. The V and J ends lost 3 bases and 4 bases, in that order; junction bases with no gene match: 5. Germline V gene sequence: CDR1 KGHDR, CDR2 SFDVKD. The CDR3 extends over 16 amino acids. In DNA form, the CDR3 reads TGTGCCACCAGTGATGCAGCGGGGGGGCAGTACAATGAGCAGTTCTTC. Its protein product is CATSDAAGGQYNEQFF.

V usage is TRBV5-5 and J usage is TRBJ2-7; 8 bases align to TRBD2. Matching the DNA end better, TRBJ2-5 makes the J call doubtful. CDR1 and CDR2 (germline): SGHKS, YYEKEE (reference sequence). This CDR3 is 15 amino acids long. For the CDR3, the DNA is TGTGCCAGCAGCTTCCCCGGGACTAGTTCAGAGACCCAGTACTTC. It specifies CASSFPGTSSETQYF.

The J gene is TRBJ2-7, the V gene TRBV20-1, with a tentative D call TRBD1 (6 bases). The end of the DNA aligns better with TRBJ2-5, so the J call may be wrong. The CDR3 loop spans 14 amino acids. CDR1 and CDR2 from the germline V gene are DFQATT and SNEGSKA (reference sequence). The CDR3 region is CSANDRDKEETQYF. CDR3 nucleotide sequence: TGCAGTGCTAACGACCGGGACAAGGAAGAGACCCAGTACTTC.

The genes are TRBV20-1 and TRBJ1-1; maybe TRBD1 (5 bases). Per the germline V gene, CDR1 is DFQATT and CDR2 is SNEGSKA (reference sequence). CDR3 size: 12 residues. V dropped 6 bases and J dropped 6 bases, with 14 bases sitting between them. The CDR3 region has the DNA TGCAGTGCGAAGACCGGGGGGGCTGAAGCTTTCTTT. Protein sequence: CSAKTGGAEAFF.

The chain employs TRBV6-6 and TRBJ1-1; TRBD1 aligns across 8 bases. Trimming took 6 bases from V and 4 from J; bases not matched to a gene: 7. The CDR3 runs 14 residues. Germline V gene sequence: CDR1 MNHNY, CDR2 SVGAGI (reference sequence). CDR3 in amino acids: CASSRTQGATEAFF. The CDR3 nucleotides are TGTGCCAGCAGCCGAACTCAGGGGGCCACTGAAGCTTTCTTT.

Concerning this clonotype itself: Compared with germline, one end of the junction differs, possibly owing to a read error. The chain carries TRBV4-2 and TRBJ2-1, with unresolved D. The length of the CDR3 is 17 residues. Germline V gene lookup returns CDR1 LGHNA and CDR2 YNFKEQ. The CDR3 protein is CASSQEWGTSSYNERFF. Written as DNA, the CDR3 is TGTGCCAGCAGCCAAGAGTGGGGTACCAGCTCCTACAATGAGCGGTTCTTC.

Here the CDR3 reads CASTWDRSGDTQYF. CDR3 bases: TGTGCCAGCACCTGGGACAGAAGCGGCGATACGCAGTATTTT. The genes are TRBV12-3 or TRBV12-4 and TRBJ2-3; TRBD1 aligns across 7 bases. This CDR3 spans 14 amino acids. After removal of 7 bases from V and 6 bases from J, the junction contained 10 bases not matched to a gene.

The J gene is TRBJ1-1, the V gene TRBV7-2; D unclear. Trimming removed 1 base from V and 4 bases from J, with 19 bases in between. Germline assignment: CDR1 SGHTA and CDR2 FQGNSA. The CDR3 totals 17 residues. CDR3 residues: CASSLERRRIQGTEAFF. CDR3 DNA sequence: TGTGCCAGCAGCTTAGAACGCCGCAGAATTCAAGGCACTGAAGCTTTCTTT.

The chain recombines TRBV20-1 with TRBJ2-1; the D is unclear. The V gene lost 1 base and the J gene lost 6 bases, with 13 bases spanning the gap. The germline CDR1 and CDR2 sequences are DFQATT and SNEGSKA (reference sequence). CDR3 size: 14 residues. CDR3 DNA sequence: TGCAGTGCTAGAGGGGAAAGCCGTTCCAATGAGCAGTTCTTC. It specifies CSARGESRSNEQFF.

The chain's CDR3 is CASSWEPSSYEQYF. The CDR3 DNA reads as TGTGCCAGCAGTTGGGAGCCGAGCTCCTACGAGCAGTACTTC. The chain carries TRBV27 and TRBJ2-7, with D tentatively TRBD2 (5 bases). The ends were cut back, 4 bases at V and 0 bases at J, with 10 bases in the middle. The CDR3 is 14 residues long. Per the germline V gene, CDR1 is MNHEY and CDR2 is SMNVEV (reference sequence).